A single sample is the source of the 5 T cell receptor beta chains below, sequenced in a study of identical twins. TCRdb re-derived calls from the 5' RACE reads in MiXCR, one entry per CDR3 protein. The profile shows around 480,000 distinct CDR3 sequences, roughly 13% of them singletons. These same records also appear under a second study, on yellow fever vaccine responses in identical twins.

The specimen sequenced was CD4+ T cells sorted from blood. Source of these receptors: a woman aged 18-35 years in good health.

The chain employs TRBV7-2 and TRBJ2-5; TRBD2 is a possible D gene (6 bases). Trimming pared 4 bases from V and 7 bases from J, leaving 13 bases between. The CDR3 is made up of 13 amino acids. From germline, CDR1 is SGHTA and CDR2 FQGNSA. The CDR3 DNA sequence: TGTGCCAGCAGCTCCCGGGAGAAGGGGACCCAGTACTTC. Protein sequence: CASSSREKGTQYF.

Worth noting for this clonotype: A much larger clone lies a single base off, so this may be a read error. The genes are TRBV18 and TRBJ2-7; 7 nucleotides line up with TRBD1. The CDR3 consists of 16 residues. Trimming at V came to 4 bases and at J to 2 bases, leaving 11 bases not matched to a gene. The germline CDR1 and CDR2 sequences are KGHSH and LQKENI. The CDR3 coding sequence is TGTGCCAGCTCACACTCCCGGGACAGCCTGGCCTACGAGCAGTACTTC. Encoded protein: CASSHSRDSLAYEQYF.

The rearrangement links TRBV6-5 to TRBJ2-2; D may be TRBD2 (6 bases). Between the trimmed V and J ends, which lost 0 bases and 4 bases, there was a span of 9 bases. CDR1 MNHEY and CDR2 SVGAGI come from the germline V gene. CDR3 size: 15 residues. DNA of the CDR3: TGTGCCAGCAGTTACTCCCGGGGGATCACCGGGGAGCTGTTTTTT. Residues: CASSYSRGITGELFF.

This clonotype was picked up many times. The chain employs TRBV4-1 and TRBJ2-1, with D maybe TRBD1 (5 bases). CDR1 and CDR2 (germline): MGHRA, YSYEKL. V was pared by 0 bases and J by 10 bases, with 7 bases between. This CDR3 has 12 residues. The CDR3 DNA follows: TGCGCCAGCAGCCAAGATAAGGGGGAGCAGTTCTTC. It codes for CASSQDKGEQFF.

This clonotype appeared a few times. The V and J genes are TRBV3-1 and TRBJ2-2; possibly TRBD1 for D (5 bases). Trimming pared 1 base from V and 6 bases from J, leaving 9 bases between. Germline V lookup: CDR1 LGHDT, CDR2 YNNKEL (reference sequence). The CDR3 totals 14 residues. This chain's CDR3 is CASSQVGASGELFF. CDR3 bases: TGTGCCAGCAGCCAAGTAGGGGCCTCCGGGGAGCTGTTTTTT.